The present entry profiles one T cell receptor beta chain with its context. This sample was included in a study of CD8+ T cells in alopecia areata. The CDR3 runs to 15 residues. The J segment lost 7 bases and the V segment lost 7 bases, leaving 10 bases of the junction unmatched. Germline CDR1 and CDR2: SNHLY and FYNNEI. RNA extraction and reverse transcription yielded cDNA as sequencing template. Method: immunoSEQ multiplex PCR; TCRdb's copy keeps in-frame clones and lacks some. Of some 100,000 clones listed, just under 60% are singletons. Stated treatment: oral pan-JAK inhibitor, 5-10 mg twice daily.

The chain is built from TRBV2 and TRBJ2-2, with 9 bases matching TRBD1. The TCR sequence derives from a human donor with alopecia areata. This specimen consisted of CD8+ T cells sorted from blood, obtained at approximately week 61, from a patient treated with tofacitinib. DNA of the CDR3: TGTGCCAGCATCCGGACAGGGGCCGTAGGCGGGGAGCTGTTTTTT. Encoded protein: CASIRTGAVGGELFF.